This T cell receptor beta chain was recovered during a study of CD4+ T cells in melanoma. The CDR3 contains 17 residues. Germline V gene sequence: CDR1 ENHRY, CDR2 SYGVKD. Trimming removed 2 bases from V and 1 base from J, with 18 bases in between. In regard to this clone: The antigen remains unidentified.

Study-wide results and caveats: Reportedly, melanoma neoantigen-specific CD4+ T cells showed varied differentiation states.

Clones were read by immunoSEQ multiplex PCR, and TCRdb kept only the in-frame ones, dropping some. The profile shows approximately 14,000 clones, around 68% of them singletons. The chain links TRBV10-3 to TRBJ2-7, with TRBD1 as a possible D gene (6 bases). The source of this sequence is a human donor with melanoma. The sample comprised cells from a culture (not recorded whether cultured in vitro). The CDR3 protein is CAISEIGLGRGSYEQYF. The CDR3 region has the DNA TGTGCCATCAGTGAGATTGGCTTGGGCAGGGGATCCTACGAGCAGTACTTC.